This T cell receptor (beta chain) was sequenced for a study of early T cells in non-severe SARS-CoV-2 infection (dated by TCRdb to the early 2020s). Notes on the research overall: TCR sequencing used bulk RNA from unsorted whole blood, so alpha and beta chains could not be paired.

General conclusions and limits of the study: VDJdb matching was skewed toward anti-spike CD8 responses and likely underestimated virus-specific expansions, missing private and CD4 specificities.

A case-control design nested within a healthcare worker cohort in London, UK, was used, with weekly nasopharyngeal swab PCR tests and blood sampling performed. Between 23 and 31 March 2020, the week of the UK lockdown, healthcare workers were enrolled and then followed up weekly for as long as 16 weeks. About this clonotype itself: Its antigen remains unidentified. No base qualities exist here, and no much larger clone lies one base off it.

The receptor library was made with 5' RACE. TCRdb names NextSeq 500 as the instrument used. The TCR library protocol attached unique molecular identifiers to individual cDNA molecules to correct for sequencing error and PCR bias. TCR alpha and beta chains were both sequenced, and the abundances of alpha and beta sequences in each sample were closely correlated with each other. On the authors' methods: Decombinator V4 was used to perform V gene, J gene and CDR3 annotation of TCR sequences. TCRs were defined as expanded if a significant change between any two time points was detected under a Poisson model with p below 0.0001. TCR abundances were normalised to the total number of TCRs sequenced in each sample and reported as counts per million. VDJdb, accessed 1 November 2021, was searched for CMV, EBV and SARS-CoV-2 annotated TCRs, with TCRs annotated for multiple antigens excluded. TCRdb reanalyzed the raw reads on its own, using fastp at Q25 for trimming and MiXCR for clone calling, and kept in-frame beta chains. Each CDR3 protein appears once, grouped with its most common genes and DNA. TCRdb assigned the V and J calls; the authors' analysis was not used. This sample has about 92,000 distinct CDR3 sequences in its table, and around 14% of those were observed once. The top ten hold roughly 7% of the sample.

This TCR was sampled from an adult who was a healthcare worker with PCR-confirmed SARS-CoV-2 infection or an uninfected control (not recorded which). Specimen: whole blood.

In nucleotide form, the sequence is TGTGCCAGCAGCCCCAGAGGGCAGGTGGCCGAGCAGTACTTC. Translation gives CASSPRGQVAEQYF. The chain joins TRBV3-1 to TRBJ2-7, and perhaps TRBD2 as D gene, on 5 matching bases. The CDR3 runs 14 amino acids, cysteine and phenylalanine included. The retained sequence is limited to the CDR3, 42 bases, with the frame set at the first base. Trimming costs V 4 bases and J 6 bases, and their ends lie 16 bases apart. The germline V gene (reference sequence) gives CDR1 as LGHDT and CDR2 as YNNKEL.